Below, 26 T cell receptor beta chains from the same sample are listed, as sequenced in a study of shared clonotypes between healthy human individuals (dated by TCRdb to the early 2020s). Library prep was done by the immunoSEQ multiplex PCR assay. TCRdb holds this immuneACCESS table with in-frame rearrangements only. Some clones are missing; in checked studies, unresolved V genes explain under half, and the rest has no known cause. The sample contains about 2.1 million clones, roughly 93% of them found a single time. About 1.6% of the sample is in the top ten clones. CD8 naive samples were obtained by positive selection for CCR7 among CD45RO-negative cells, yielding a CD45RA+CCR7+ population from which TemRA cells were excluded. Sequenced material: naive CD8+ T cells from PBMCs. This specimen's cell subset or site label, interpreted: CD45RA+CCR7+. Receptors originate from a man aged 18 to 30 in good health. Some clones in this sample may be carry-over from other donors' samples.

This clone has a handful of counts. The chain couples TRBV7-3 to TRBJ2-2; 13 nucleotides agree with TRBD2. This CDR3 spans 15 amino acids. Per germline, CDR1 SGHTA and CDR2 FQGTGA. V lost 5 bases, J lost 6 bases, and 3 bases stayed unmatched. Here the CDR3 reads CASSILAGGPGELFF. The DNA for the CDR3 is TGTGCCAGCAGCATACTAGCGGGAGGGCCCGGGGAGCTGTTTTTT.

A remark on this clone: The junction shows a germline mismatch at one end, possibly a read error. The rearrangement joins TRBV29-1 to TRBJ2-1; D remains ambiguous. This CDR3 comprises 11 residues. Germline V gene sequence: CDR1 SQVTM, CDR2 ANQGSEA. The CDR3 region has the DNA TGCAGCCTTGACGTCGGTGGTGGGCAGTTCTTC. Amino acid sequence: CSLDVGGGQFF.

The chain links TRBV11-3 to TRBJ1-1; unclear D gene. The V and J ends lost 1 base and 1 base respectively, with 13 bases between them. This CDR3 contains 16 residues. Germline V gives CDR1 SGHNT, CDR2 YENEEA. CDR3 loop: CASSLGGFGANTEAFF. CDR3 in DNA: TGTGCCAGCAGCTTAGGGGGTTTTGGAGCGAACACTGAAGCTTTCTTT.

The V gene is TRBV21-1, the J gene TRBJ2-5; no check of the table's D call, TRBD2, against the DNA was made. TRBV21-1 is annotated as a pseudogene. This CDR3 comprises 17 residues. This CDR3 reads CASSKVPSGRAKETQYF. The DNA of the CDR3 is TGTGCCAGCAGCAAAGTTCCTAGCGGGAGGGCGAAAGAGACCCAGTACTTC.

V usage is TRBV27 and J usage is TRBJ2-7, with D perhaps given as TRBD1 or TRBD2 (5 bases each). The CDR3 has 16 residues. Germline values: CDR1 MNHEY, CDR2 SMNVEV (reference sequence). Trimming took 3 bases from V and 3 from J, leaving 18 bases between them. The CDR3: CASSFHPGTGLYEQYF. CDR3 nucleotide sequence: TGTGCCAGCAGTTTCCACCCCGGGACGGGCCTCTACGAGCAGTACTTC.

The chain joins TRBV2 to TRBJ2-7; either TRBD1 or TRBD2 may supply D (5 bases each). Between the trimmed V and J ends, which lost 6 bases and 6 bases, there was a span of 15 bases. Germline V gene lookup returns CDR1 SNHLY and CDR2 FYNNEI. The CDR3 runs to 13 residues. The CDR3 coding sequence is TGTGCCAGCAGGGGACGGGGTCTAGCCGAGCAGTACTTC. Amino acid sequence: CASRGRGLAEQYF.

The CDR3 coding sequence is TGTGCCAGCAATAATGTAGGGAATGAGCAGTTCTTC. Translating gives CASNNVGNEQFF. This chain connects TRBV6-6 to TRBJ2-1, with D unresolved. Trimming stripped 7 bases from V and 7 bases from J, with 11 bases between. Germline V gene lookup returns CDR1 MNHNY and CDR2 SVGAGI (reference sequence). There are 12 residues in the CDR3.

V gene TRBV5-1 combines with J gene TRBJ2-1, with D unresolved. Trimming took 5 bases from V and 7 from J, leaving 13 bases between them. Germline-derived CDR1 and CDR2 are SGHRS and YFSETQ. This CDR3 is built from 13 residues. The CDR3 nucleotides are TGCGCCAGCAGACCCCCGGACGGGAATGAGCAGTTCTTC. Amino acid sequence: CASRPPDGNEQFF.

The chain has TRBV4-3 and TRBJ1-3; D perhaps matches TRBD1 (5 bases). V was clipped by 3 bases and J by 3 bases, with 15 bases between them. This CDR3 has 16 amino acids. Germline V gene data show CDR1 as LGHNA and CDR2 as YSLEER. The CDR3 protein is CASSQGGEGVGNTIYF. CDR3 nucleotides: TGCGCCAGCAGCCAGGGAGGCGAAGGGGTTGGAAACACCATATATTTT.

J is TRBJ2-7 and V is TRBV28; D perhaps matches TRBD1 (6 bases). Trimming took 2 bases from V and 0 from J, leaving 8 bases between them. Germline V lookup: CDR1 MDHEN, CDR2 SYDVKM. The CDR3 is made up of 14 amino acids. The CDR3 DNA follows: TGTGCCAGCAGTTTAGACAGGCCCTCCTACGAGCAGTACTTC. Translation: CASSLDRPSYEQYF.

On this clone itself: This sample includes further DNA sequences coding for the same CDR3. This chain links TRBV28 with TRBJ2-7; no clear D. This CDR3 region has 11 residues. V lost 5 bases, J lost 2 bases, and 4 bases lay in between. Germline loops: CDR1 MDHEN, CDR2 SYDVKM. The CDR3 DNA reads as TGTGCCAGCAGTGCCGCCTACGAGCAGTACTTC. This sequence encodes CASSAAYEQYF.

The CDR3: CASSLQIGRVTYEQYF. DNA of the CDR3: TGTGCCAGCAGTCTACAGATTGGACGTGTCACCTACGAGCAGTACTTC. The V gene is TRBV2, the J gene TRBJ2-7; D is unresolved. V was pared by 5 bases and J by 2 bases, with 19 bases between. CDR3 length equals 16 residues. Per the germline V gene, CDR1 is SNHLY and CDR2 is FYNNEI.

The table lists this clone with a count of one. The identical CDR3 is also encoded by other nucleotide sequences in the sample. V and J are TRBV20-1 and TRBJ2-1, with D possibly being TRBD1 or TRBD2 (5 bases each). The germline V and J ends were trimmed by 3 bases and 10 bases, with 10 bases remaining between them. In germline, CDR1 is DFQATT, CDR2 SNEGSKA (reference sequence). This CDR3 contains 11 residues. CDR3 residues: CSASEGNEQFF. CDR3 coding DNA: TGCAGTGCTAGTGAGGGGAACGAGCAGTTCTTC.

The V gene is TRBV27, the J gene TRBJ2-7; the D gene is possibly TRBD2 (6 bases). Germline V gives CDR1 MNHEY, CDR2 SMNVEV (reference sequence). The CDR3 has 13 amino acids. Trimming cost V 4 bases and J 7 bases, with 14 bases left between them. The CDR3 sequence is CASSWDWNGEQYF. The CDR3 nucleotides are TGTGCCAGCAGTTGGGACTGGAACGGGGAGCAGTACTTC.

The chain joins TRBV7-9 to TRBJ1-4; 12 positions agree with TRBD1. Trimming at V came to 4 bases and at J to 2 bases, leaving 8 bases not matched to a gene. Looked up from germline, CDR1 is SEHNR and CDR2 is FQNEAQ (reference sequence). This CDR3 has 18 residues. The CDR3 bases are TGTGCCAGCAGCTCGCCGGGACAGGGGGCGCGTACTAATGAAAAACTGTTTTTT. This encodes CASSSPGQGARTNEKLFF. Filled out from reference TRBV7-9 and TRBJ1-4, the complete variable domain reads DTGVSQNPRHKITKRGQNVTFRCDPISEHNRLYWYRQTLGQGPEFLTYFQNEAQLEKSRLLSDRFSAERPKGSFSTLEIQRTEQGDSAMYLCASSSPGQGARTNEKLFFGSGTQLSVL.

The chain combines TRBV28 with TRBJ2-7; D might be TRBD1 or TRBD2, each matching 5 bases. Germline CDR1 is MDHEN and CDR2 is SYDVKM. Trimming took 2 bases from V and 2 from J, leaving 16 bases between them. The CDR3 covers 16 residues. The CDR3 spells CASSLVLEGNPYEQYF. DNA for the CDR3: TGTGCCAGCAGTTTAGTACTTGAGGGGAATCCCTACGAGCAGTACTTC.

This chain connects TRBV7-9 to TRBJ1-2, with D maybe TRBD1 (5 bases). The length of the CDR3 is 16 residues. Per the germline V gene, CDR1 is SEHNR and CDR2 is FQNEAQ (reference sequence). Trimming stripped 0 bases from V and 4 bases from J, with 15 bases between. Written as DNA, the CDR3 is TGTGCCAGCAGCTTAGCGCTCAGGGAAAAGGGCTATGGCTACACCTTC. This translates into CASSLALREKGYGYTF.

The chain has TRBV28 and TRBJ2-7; 9 bases are a match to TRBD2. The V and J ends lost 4 bases and 7 bases, in that order; junction bases with no gene match: 11. The CDR3 length is 15 residues. CDR1 is MDHEN and CDR2 is SYDVKM in the germline V gene. The CDR3 sequence: CASSSQREVSGEQYF. The CDR3 DNA reads TGTGCCAGCAGTTCCCAGCGGGAGGTCTCCGGGGAGCAGTACTTC.

The gene calls are TRBV2 and TRBJ2-3; a weak D match, TRBD2 (6 bases). CDR3 size: 17 residues. V gave up 7 bases and J gave up 2 bases, with 22 bases separating them. Germline lookup yields CDR1 SNHLY and CDR2 FYNNEI. Written as DNA, the CDR3 is TGTGCCAGCACCCCCACTCGGGACTCCGAGCCCACAGATACGCAGTATTTT. It translates to CASTPTRDSEPTDTQYF.

The rearrangement joins TRBV29-1 to TRBJ2-7; perhaps TRBD1 as D (6 bases). Trimming shortened V by 6 bases and J by 3 bases, and 12 bases separated the two germline ends. The CDR3 consists of 12 residues. From germline, CDR1 is SQVTM and CDR2 ANQGSEA. The CDR3 is CSVGDKVYEQYF. DNA of the CDR3: TGCAGCGTGGGGGACAAGGTCTACGAGCAGTACTTC.

The rearrangement uses TRBV6-1 and TRBJ1-2; D not certain. CDR1 MNHNS and CDR2 SASEGT come from the germline V gene. Deletions cut 7 bases from V and 2 bases from J, with 11 bases between. This CDR3 contains 13 residues. The CDR3 is CASTFGINYGYTF. The CDR3 DNA reads as TGTGCCAGCACTTTTGGAATCAACTATGGCTACACCTTC.

This sequence joins TRBV18 and TRBJ2-3; the D is unclear. This CDR3 region has 14 residues. CDR1 is KGHSH, CDR2 LQKENI, per germline. V was clipped by 4 bases and J by 4 bases, with 12 bases between them. CDR3 bases: TGTGCCAGCTCACGGACCCTTGGGCCAGATACGCAGTATTTT. This translates into CASSRTLGPDTQYF.

V usage is TRBV19 and J usage is TRBJ2-7; 9 bases align to TRBD2. J lost 3 bases, V lost 0 bases, and 6 bases had no gene match. CDR3 length equals 16 residues. Germline V gives CDR1 LNHDA, CDR2 SQIVND (reference sequence). The CDR3 DNA reads TGTGCCAGTAGTATAGATTGGCTAGCGGGACGCTACGAGCAGTACTTC. Amino acids: CASSIDWLAGRYEQYF.

The rearrangement joins TRBV27 to TRBJ1-1; 8 nucleotides agree with TRBD1. The CDR3 has 16 residues. The J segment lost 1 base and the V segment lost 4 bases, leaving 8 bases of the junction unmatched. In germline, CDR1 is MNHEY, CDR2 SMNVEV (reference sequence). The CDR3, as DNA: TGTGCCAGCAGTTCTTTGACAGGGGTAAGGAACACTGAAGCTTTCTTT. It codes for CASSSLTGVRNTEAFF.

This sequence joins TRBV6-5 and TRBJ2-5; 10 nucleotides match TRBD2. The germline V gene encodes CDR1 MNHEY and CDR2 SVGAGI. After removal of 10 bases from V and 2 bases from J, the junction contained 7 bases not matched to a gene. The CDR3 spans 14 residues. CDR3 residues: CAIGTSERQETQYF. The DNA of the CDR3 is TGTGCCATAGGGACTAGCGAGCGGCAAGAGACCCAGTACTTC.

The chain carries TRBV14 and TRBJ2-3; tentative D call: TRBD1 (5 bases). The CDR3 is made up of 15 amino acids. The germline V gene has CDR1 SGHDN and CDR2 FVKESK. V lost 0 bases, J lost 4 bases, and 11 bases lay in between. CDR3 sequence (DNA): TGTGCCAGCAGCCAAGAAATAGGGGATTCAGATACGCAGTATTTT. It encodes CASSQEIGDSDTQYF.